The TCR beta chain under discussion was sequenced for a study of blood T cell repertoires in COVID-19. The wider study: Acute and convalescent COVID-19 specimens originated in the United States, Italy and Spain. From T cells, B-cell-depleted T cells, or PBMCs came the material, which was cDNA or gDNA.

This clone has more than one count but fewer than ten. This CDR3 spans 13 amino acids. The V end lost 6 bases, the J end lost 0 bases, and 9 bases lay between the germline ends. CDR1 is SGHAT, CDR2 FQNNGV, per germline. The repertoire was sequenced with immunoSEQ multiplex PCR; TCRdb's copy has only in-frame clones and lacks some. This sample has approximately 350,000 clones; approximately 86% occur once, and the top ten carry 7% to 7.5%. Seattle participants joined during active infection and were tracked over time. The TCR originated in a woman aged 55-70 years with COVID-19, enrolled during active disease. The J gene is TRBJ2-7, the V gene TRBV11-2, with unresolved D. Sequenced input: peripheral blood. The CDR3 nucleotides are TGTGCCAGCAGGGCGGTGAGCTCCTACGAGCAGTACTTC. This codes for CASRAVSSYEQYF.